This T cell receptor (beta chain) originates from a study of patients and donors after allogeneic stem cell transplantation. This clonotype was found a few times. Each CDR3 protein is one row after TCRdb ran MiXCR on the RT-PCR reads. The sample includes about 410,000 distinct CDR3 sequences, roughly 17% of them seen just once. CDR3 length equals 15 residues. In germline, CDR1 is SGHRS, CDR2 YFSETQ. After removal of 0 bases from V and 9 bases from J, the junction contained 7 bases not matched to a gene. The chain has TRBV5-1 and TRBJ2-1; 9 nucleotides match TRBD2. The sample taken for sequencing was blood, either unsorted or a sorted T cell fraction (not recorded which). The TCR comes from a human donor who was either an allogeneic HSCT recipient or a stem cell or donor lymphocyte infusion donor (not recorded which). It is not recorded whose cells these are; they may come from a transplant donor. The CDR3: CASSLGVAGVSEQFF. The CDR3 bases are TGCGCCAGCAGCTTGGGGGTAGCGGGAGTTAGTGAGCAGTTCTTC.